The rows below give T cell receptor beta chains drawn from one sample of a study of blood T cell repertoires in COVID-19. Sequencing used immunoSEQ multiplex PCR; TCRdb keeps in-frame clones, though not all of them. The data hold 61,000 or so clones, with around 85% observed a single time. Sequencing used peripheral blood. The origin of the receptors is a woman aged 65 to 85 with acute or convalescent COVID-19. Each CDR3 is given with its conserved first and last residue. A D gene is named only where the DNA matches it firmly. The size of a clone is reported for some rows only, either as once, few or many, or as a class for expanded clones.

TGTGCCACCAACATGGAGGGGAGGAATTCACCCCTCCACTTT,CATNMEGRNSPLHF,NA,TRBV3-1/TRBV3-2,TRBJ1-6,NA
TGTGCCAGCAGTTCCCTAGCCGGGACCCAGTACTTC,CASSSLAGTQYF,NA,TRBV12-3/TRBV12-4,TRBJ2-5,NA
TGCGCCAGCAGTGAGTCGAGGATGGGCCCGGGGAAACTGTTTTTT,CASSESRMGPGKLFF,NA,TRBV10-2,TRBJ1-4,NA
TGTGCCAGCCACCGAGGGGACACGGATGAAAAACTGTTTTTT,CASHRGDTDEKLFF,NA,TRBV19,TRBJ1-4,NA
TGTGCCAGCAGCCCCCAACAGGGGTCTGAAGCTTTCTTT,CASSPQQGSEAFF,TRBD1,TRBV3-1/TRBV3-2,TRBJ1-1,NA
TGTGCCACTGTCGGGGGGAGGCCAGCCGATACGCAGTATTTT,CATVGGRPADTQYF,TRBD2,TRBV27,TRBJ2-3,few
TGTGCCAGCAGCCAATATGGACTAGCGGGGGAGACCCAGTACTTC,CASSQYGLAGETQYF,TRBD2,TRBV3-1/TRBV3-2,TRBJ2-5,NA
TGTGCCAGCACCACAAGCGGGGTTCAAGAGACCCAGTACTTC,CASTTSGVQETQYF,TRBD2,TRBV11-3,TRBJ2-5,NA
TGTGCCTGGAGTCCCCTCCGGGAGCTGTTTTTT,CAWSPLRELFF,NA,TRBV30,TRBJ2-2,NA
TGTGCCTGGAGTGTAGACTTCCGGGACAGGGTGCAAAATGGCTACACCTTC,CAWSVDFRDRVQNGYTF,TRBD1,TRBV30,TRBJ1-2,NA
TGTGCCAGCAGCCTGGGACAGGGTGGTTCACCCCTCCACTTT,CASSLGQGGSPLHF,TRBD1,TRBV13,TRBJ1-6,NA
TGTGCCAGCAGCCTTTCAAACACAGGGTACAATATGAACACTGAAGCTTTCTTT,CASSLSNTGYNMNTEAFF,NA,TRBV4-2,TRBJ1-1,few
TGTGCCAGCAGTTACCGGCAGGGCCATGGCTACACCTTC,CASSYRQGHGYTF,NA,TRBV6-5,TRBJ1-2,NA
TGTGCCAGTAGTGACCAGGGTGGCGAGACCCAGTACTTC,CASSDQGGETQYF,NA,TRBV19,TRBJ2-5,few
TGTGCCAGCTCACCGGTCCTAGCGGACCCCGGGGAGCTGTTTTTT,CASSPVLADPGELFF,TRBD2,TRBV18,TRBJ2-2,once
TGTGCCACCGGGGATCTGGACAGTGCGAGCTCCTATAATTCACCCCTCCACTTT,CATGDLDSASSYNSPLHF,NA,TRBV15,TRBJ1-6,NA
TGCAGCGTTGTCGTCCAGGGGGAGCGCAATCAGCCCCAGCATTTT,CSVVVQGERNQPQHF,TRBD1,TRBV29-1,TRBJ1-5,once
TGTGCCAGCGCACCCGGAGGCACCGGGGAGCTGTTTTTT,CASAPGGTGELFF,NA,TRBV7-2,TRBJ2-2,NA
TGCGCCAGCAGCTCGAGGGTGGGCTCACCCCTCCACTTT,CASSSRVGSPLHF,NA,TRBV5-1,TRBJ1-6,NA
TGTGCCTGGAGTCCAGATAGCAATCAGCCCCAGCATTTT,CAWSPDSNQPQHF,NA,TRBV30,TRBJ1-5,NA
TGTGCTAGTGGTTTGGGAGGCGGTTTCGGGGATACGCAGTATTTT,CASGLGGGFGDTQYF,NA,TRBV12-5,TRBJ2-3,NA
TGTGCCAGCAGCTTCGGGGTAGCGGGGGTCGAGACCCAGTACTTC,CASSFGVAGVETQYF,TRBD2,TRBV5-5,TRBJ2-5,NA
TGTGCCAGCACCCGAGGGACAGGGGGCGGTGGCTACACCTTC,CASTRGTGGGGYTF,TRBD1,TRBV9,TRBJ1-2,NA
TGTGCCAGCAGTCCTAGACAGCCACCCTACGAGCAGTACTTC,CASSPRQPPYEQYF,NA,TRBV7-4,TRBJ2-7,few
TGTGCCAGCAGCCATGAGGGACAGGGCGGCGAGCAGTACTTC,CASSHEGQGGEQYF,TRBD1,TRBV3-1/TRBV3-2,TRBJ2-7,few
TGTGCCAGCAGACCTCGCGGACAGGGCCGGTCACCCCTCCACTTT,CASRPRGQGRSPLHF,TRBD1,TRBV6-2/TRBV6-3,TRBJ1-6,few
TGTGCCACCAGCAGTGGGACTAATCAGCCCCAGCATTTT,CATSSGTNQPQHF,NA,TRBV24-1,TRBJ1-5,NA
TGCGCCAGCAGCCAGCAACAGGGTTCGACCTACGAGCAGTACTTC,CASSQQQGSTYEQYF,NA,TRBV4-3,TRBJ2-7,NA
TGTGCCAGTAGTATAGATCGCGGGGTTGGTCAGCCCCAGCATTTT,CASSIDRGVGQPQHF,NA,TRBV19,TRBJ1-5,NA
TGTGCCAGCAGTTACTCGATTAGCAGGGGGGCCCGACCCTACAATGAGCAGTTCTTC,CASSYSISRGARPYNEQFF,NA,TRBV6-2/TRBV6-3,TRBJ2-1,NA
TGTGCCAACAGCTTTCAGCAGGGGTTGGAGTACTTC,CANSFQQGLEYF,NA,TRBV13,TRBJ2-7,once
TGTGCCAGCAGCCAAAGCCGGGGATACAATGAGCAGTTCTTC,CASSQSRGYNEQFF,NA,TRBV4-2,TRBJ2-1,NA
TGTGCCTGGAACAGGGGACAGACTGAAAAACTGTTTTTT,CAWNRGQTEKLFF,TRBD1,TRBV30,TRBJ1-4,few
TGTGCCAGCAGCCCCGGGGGGGGAGACACCGGGGAGCTGTTTTTT,CASSPGGGDTGELFF,TRBD2,TRBV2,TRBJ2-2,NA
TGTGCCAGCAGTGACCAGGGGGCCGGGACAGATACGCAGTATTTT,CASSDQGAGTDTQYF,TRBD1,TRBV2,TRBJ2-3,NA
TGTGCCAGCAGCTTAGGTTCTAAAACAGATACGCAGTATTTT,CASSLGSKTDTQYF,NA,TRBV11-3,TRBJ2-3,NA
TGTGCCAGCAACGACTGGACTAGTGAGGAGACCCAGTACTTC,CASNDWTSEETQYF,TRBD2,TRBV5-4,TRBJ2-5,NA
TGCGCCAGCAGCTTGGCCACTAGCGGGGGGGCTATAGATACGCAGTATTTT,CASSLATSGGAIDTQYF,TRBD2,TRBV5-1,TRBJ2-3,NA
TGTGCCAGCAGACAAGAAGGGACAGGGGCAGATACGCAGTATTTT,CASRQEGTGADTQYF,TRBD1,TRBV3-1/TRBV3-2,TRBJ2-3,NA
TGTGCCAGCACCGACCAGGGCTCCTACGAGCAGTACTTC,CASTDQGSYEQYF,NA,TRBV11-2,TRBJ2-7,once
TGTGCCAGTAACCCCTCGGGACATCCTAGCACAGATACGCAGTATTTT,CASNPSGHPSTDTQYF,NA,TRBV19,TRBJ2-3,NA
TGCGCCAGCAGTGTTTTGGTGGGTCGGGCCGGGGAGCTGTTTTTT,CASSVLVGRAGELFF,NA,TRBV10-2,TRBJ2-2,once
TGTGCCACCAGCAGAGCTCTCCGAGAGACCCAGTACTTC,CATSRALRETQYF,NA,TRBV15,TRBJ2-5,NA
TGTGCCAGCAGCTTTAACCCGGGTGGCAGTAATTCACCCCTCCACTTT,CASSFNPGGSNSPLHF,NA,TRBV7-8,TRBJ1-6,NA
TGTGCCAGCAGCTTACAGGGATCGGAGACCCAGTACTTC,CASSLQGSETQYF,NA,TRBV7-2,TRBJ2-5,NA